The next 23 T cell receptor beta chains were all read from a single sample in a study of blood T cell repertoires in COVID-19. The method was immunoSEQ multiplex PCR; TCRdb's version includes in-frame clones alone and lacks a portion of them. Found here are approximately 300,000 clones, around 90% of them singletons; the top ten hold approximately 5%. The sample was PBMCs or T cells enriched from blood (not recorded which). These receptors originate from a man aged 55-75 years who had recovered from COVID-19.

The CDR3 is CASSFQAGPYGYTF. The CDR3 bases are TGTGCCAGCAGTTTTCAGGCAGGGCCCTATGGCTACACCTTC. V usage is TRBV28 and J usage is TRBJ1-2; TRBD1 is a possible D gene (5 bases). The germline V gene encodes CDR1 MDHEN and CDR2 SYDVKM. V was clipped by 3 bases and J by 4 bases, with 12 bases between them. The CDR3 runs to 14 residues.

On this clone: Other DNA sequences in the sample encode the same CDR3. V usage is TRBV7-2 and J usage is TRBJ2-7, with D possibly being TRBD1 (6 bases). Germline CDR1 SGHTA, CDR2 FQGNSA. The CDR3 is 13 amino acids. V lost 3 bases and J lost 4, with 10 bases in between. CDR3 sequence reads: CASSLGRGYEQYF. CDR3 nucleotide sequence: TGTGCCAGCAGCTTGGGCAGGGGATACGAGCAGTACTTC.

The V and J genes are TRBV4-2 and TRBJ2-7; no clear D gene. This CDR3 contains 13 residues. The ends were cut back, 0 bases at V and 3 bases at J, with 6 bases in the middle. Germline CDR1 is LGHNA and CDR2 is YNFKEQ. This chain's CDR3 is CASSQDSFYEQYF. The CDR3 bases are TGTGCCAGCAGCCAAGATTCTTTCTACGAGCAGTACTTC.

CDR3: CASRSLASPTPKEFF. The CDR3 DNA reads as TGTGCCAGCAGATCACTAGCGAGCCCTACCCCTAAGGAGTTCTTC. The rearrangement uses TRBV7-9 and TRBJ2-1, with 7 positions matching TRBD2. The germline V gene encodes CDR1 SEHNR and CDR2 FQNEAQ (reference sequence). The CDR3 has 15 residues. V was clipped by 6 bases and J by 14 bases; unmatched bases: 19.

The chain employs TRBV3-1 (or the pseudogene TRBV3-2) and TRBJ2-3, with a possible D match to TRBD2 (5 bases). V gave up 1 base and J gave up 5 bases, with 10 bases separating them. The CDR3 is 14 residues long. Germline V CDR1 and CDR2: LGHDT, YNNKEL (reference sequence). Written as DNA, the CDR3 is TGTGCCAGCAGCCAAGCTGCCAGCGGAGATACGCAGTATTTT. It translates to CASSQAASGDTQYF.

The chain joins TRBV4-1 to TRBJ1-3, with TRBD1 as a possible D gene (6 bases). Between the trimmed V and J ends, which lost 4 bases and 0 bases, there was a span of 10 bases. This CDR3 comprises 15 residues. Looked up from germline, CDR1 is MGHRA and CDR2 is YSYEKL. The CDR3 here is CASSPGHLSGNTIYF. The CDR3 DNA reads as TGCGCCAGCAGCCCGGGACACCTCTCTGGAAACACCATATATTTT.

The genes are TRBV5-1 and TRBJ2-1; possibly TRBD1 for D (5 bases). The CDR3 contains 13 residues. In germline, CDR1 is SGHRS, CDR2 YFSETQ. V gave up 2 bases and J gave up 3 bases, with 6 bases separating them. The CDR3 DNA reads TGCGCCAGCAGCTTCCAGGGCTACAATGAGCAGTTCTTC. Its protein product is CASSFQGYNEQFF.

This clone came up once. J is TRBJ2-7 and V is TRBV10-3; 7 bases match TRBD1. CDR3 size: 16 residues. Germline V CDR1 and CDR2: ENHRY, SYGVKD. The ends lost 0 bases at V and 4 bases at J; junction bases unmatched: 9. The CDR3 loop is CAISESEAGGVYEQYF. The CDR3 DNA follows: TGTGCCATCAGTGAGTCGGAGGCAGGGGGAGTGTACGAGCAGTACTTC.

V is TRBV7-2 and J is TRBJ2-1; no clear D gene. Per germline, CDR1 SGHTA and CDR2 FQGNSA. There are 15 residues in the CDR3. V was cut by 4 bases and J by 0 bases, with 10 bases left in between. CDR3 nucleotide sequence: TGTGCCAGCAGCTCCCAGCGAAGCTCCTACAATGAGCAGTTCTTC. Its translation: CASSSQRSSYNEQFF.

The V gene is TRBV28, the J gene TRBJ1-2; 10 bases map to TRBD1. This CDR3 contains 14 residues. J gave up 4 bases and V 4 bases, and 3 bases lay outside the gene matches. CDR1 is MDHEN and CDR2 is SYDVKM in the germline V gene. The CDR3 DNA sequence: TGTGCCAGCAGTTCCGGGACAGGGGTCTATGGCTACACCTTC. Encoded protein: CASSSGTGVYGYTF.

The rearrangement joins TRBV6-5 to TRBJ2-7; 15 bases are a match to TRBD2. Germline CDR1 is MNHEY and CDR2 is SVGAGI. The V segment lost 4 bases and the J segment 4 bases; nucleotides outside the gene matches: 5. CDR3 size: 16 residues. In nucleotides, the CDR3 is TGTGCCAGCAGTTCGCGGACTAGCGGGAGGGCGTACGAGCAGTACTTC. Encoded protein: CASSSRTSGRAYEQYF.

This rearrangement joins TRBV5-5 to TRBJ1-1, with unresolved D. V lost 0 bases to trimming and J lost 8 bases, with 11 bases between them. The CDR3 loop spans 13 amino acids. CDR1 and CDR2 (germline): SGHKS, YYEKEE (reference sequence). In DNA, the CDR3 is TGTGCCAGCAGCTTGGCCCCGGGTTCCGAAGCTTTCTTT. This translates into CASSLAPGSEAFF.

The J gene is TRBJ2-3, the V gene TRBV9; 7 nucleotides match TRBD2. CDR3 length equals 15 residues. After removal of 0 bases from V and 1 base from J, the junction contained 2 bases not matched to a gene. Germline CDR1 and CDR2: SGDLS and YYNGEE. CDR3 sequence: CASSVGAGGTDTQYF. The DNA of the CDR3 is TGTGCCAGCAGCGTAGGGGCGGGGGGCACAGATACGCAGTATTTT.

J is TRBJ2-7 and V is TRBV21-1; the D call TRBD2 from the table was never checked on the DNA. TRBV21-1 is a listed pseudogene. This CDR3 region has 11 residues. The CDR3 DNA sequence: TGTGCCAGCAGCACCGTAGACGAGCAGTACTTC. This encodes CASSTVDEQYF.

The rearrangement uses TRBV27 and TRBJ1-5; possible D gene TRBD1, 5 bases. Per germline, CDR1 MNHEY and CDR2 SMNVEV (reference sequence). The CDR3 consists of 16 residues. V lost 5 bases to trimming and J lost 3 bases, with 17 bases between them. The CDR3: CASSQFGRGINQPQHF. CDR3 DNA sequence: TGTGCCAGCAGTCAGTTTGGTCGGGGGATCAATCAGCCCCAGCATTTT.

V is TRBV28 and J is TRBJ2-3, with 13 positions matching TRBD2. V lost 0 bases and J lost 4; bases outside the gene matches: 4. There are 17 residues in the CDR3. Germline V CDR1 and CDR2: MDHEN, SYDVKM. The CDR3 DNA reads as TGTGCCAGCAGTTTATGGACTAGCGGGAGGTCCCCAGATACGCAGTATTTT. Translating gives CASSLWTSGRSPDTQYF.

This chain connects TRBV6-2 or TRBV6-3 to TRBJ1-5, with a tentative D call TRBD1 (6 bases). Per the germline V gene, CDR1 is MNHEY and CDR2 is SVGEGT. This CDR3 has 15 residues. With 2 bases removed from V and 7 bases from J, the gap between germline ends came to 15 bases. CDR3: CASSYALQGGQPQHF. CDR3 sequence (DNA): TGTGCCAGCAGTTACGCCCTACAGGGTGGCCAGCCCCAGCATTTT.

The J gene is TRBJ1-3, the V gene TRBV2; 8 bases match TRBD1. CDR1 SNHLY and CDR2 FYNNEI come from the germline V gene. After removal of 5 bases from V and 12 bases from J, the junction contained 9 bases not matched to a gene. The CDR3 has 13 amino acids. CDR3 in DNA: TGTGCCAGCAGTCCCGGACAGGGCCTCCACATATATTTT. Amino acid sequence: CASSPGQGLHIYF.

The chain couples TRBV5-8 to TRBJ2-7, with TRBD1 matching over 12 bases. The CDR3 totals 17 residues. V trimming: 0 bases; J trimming: 2 bases; junction bases outside the gene matches: 6. Per germline, CDR1 SGHTS and CDR2 YDEGEE. CDR3 in amino acids: CASSLAIGTGGPYEQYF. The CDR3 DNA reads as TGTGCCAGCAGCTTGGCCATCGGGACAGGGGGCCCCTACGAGCAGTACTTC.

A single count supports this clone. The chain is built from TRBV10-2 and TRBJ1-1; 10 bases are a match to TRBD1. This CDR3 comprises 16 residues. Germline values: CDR1 WSHSY, CDR2 SAAADI. J gave up 1 base and V 6 bases, and 8 bases lay outside the gene matches. In DNA, the CDR3 is TGCGCCAGCAGAAAGGACAGGGGGTTTACGAACACTGAAGCTTTCTTT. This encodes CASRKDRGFTNTEAFF.

This chain joins TRBV7-9 and TRBJ1-6; the D gene is possibly TRBD1 (5 bases). Germline V lookup: CDR1 SEHNR, CDR2 FQNEAQ (reference sequence). V lost 1 base to trimming and J lost 10 bases, with 11 bases between them. This CDR3 has 14 amino acids. CDR3: CASSLDAGWSPLHF. The CDR3 region has the DNA TGTGCCAGCAGCTTAGATGCAGGGTGGTCACCCCTCCACTTT.

The chain uses TRBV5-6 and TRBJ2-2, with TRBD1 as a possible D gene (6 bases). The CDR3 covers 17 residues. CDR1 is SGHDT, CDR2 YYEEEE, per germline. Trimming removed 0 bases from V and 4 bases from J, with 16 bases in between. CDR3 in DNA: TGTGCCAGCAGCTTGGGGGGGATGACAGGACTCACCGGGGAGCTGTTTTTT. Its translation is CASSLGGMTGLTGELFF.

V usage is TRBV11-2 and J usage is TRBJ1-2; D unresolved. The V gene's germline CDR1 is SGHAT and CDR2 FQNNGV. Trimming stripped 4 bases from V and 6 bases from J, with 15 bases between. The CDR3 sequence is 14 residues long. The CDR3 nucleotides are TGTGCCAGCAGCTCGGGTGCAACAATTAATGGCTACACCTTC. Amino acids: CASSSGATINGYTF.